The clone carrying this T cell receptor (beta chain) was seen only once. In the original analysis: How many nucleated cells were present was estimated from reference gene primer amplification. Using immunoSEQ multiplex PCR, the repertoire was profiled, and TCRdb retains in-frame clones only, with some absent. V and J calls and clone size are those listed in that table; D and trimming were worked out from the DNA. The sample records some 200,000 clones, 92% being singletons. This specimen belongs to a study of blood T cell repertoires in COVID-19. Study background: Acute and convalescent COVID-19 samples came from the United States, Italy and Spain. T cells, B-cell-depleted T cells, or PBMCs supplied cDNA or gDNA.

V lost 3 bases to trimming and J lost 1 base, with 10 bases between them. Germline CDR1 LNHNV, CDR2 YYDKDF (reference sequence). The CDR3 is 16 residues long. Source material: peripheral blood. V and J are TRBV15 and TRBJ1-6, with D uncertain. This clonotype originated in a man younger than 45 with acute or convalescent COVID-19. The CDR3 DNA follows: TGTGCCACCAGCAGCCCCCGACTATCCTATAATTCACCCCTCCACTTT. Its translation: CATSSPRLSYNSPLHF.